A single sample gave rise to the 2 T cell receptor beta chains below, sequenced in a study of identical twins. TCRdb processed the 5' RACE reads anew with MiXCR; each CDR3 protein has one entry. Among over 200,000 distinct CDR3 sequences listed, less than 9.5% were seen once. Sample: memory (CD45RO+) T cells sorted from blood. The receptors come from a woman under 30 in good health.

The rearrangement joins TRBV24-1 to TRBJ2-1, with 8 nucleotides matching TRBD2. V lost 7 bases to trimming and J lost 6 bases; unmatched junction nucleotides: 1. The CDR3 length is 12 residues. Germline V lookup: CDR1 KGHDR, CDR2 SFDVKD. In nucleotides, the CDR3 is TGTGCCACCAGCGGGACTAGCAATGAGCAGTTCTTC. Its protein is CATSGTSNEQFF.

The chain couples TRBV20-1 to TRBJ2-4, with TRBD1 identical over 8 bases. Germline CDR1 reads DFQATT; CDR2 reads SNEGSKA (reference sequence). V dropped 3 bases and J dropped 7; count of bases not matched to a gene: 8. This CDR3 has 14 residues. The CDR3 nucleotides read TGCAGTGCTAGCCACAGGGGGAAGGCGAACATTCAGTACTTC. This sequence encodes CSASHRGKANIQYF.